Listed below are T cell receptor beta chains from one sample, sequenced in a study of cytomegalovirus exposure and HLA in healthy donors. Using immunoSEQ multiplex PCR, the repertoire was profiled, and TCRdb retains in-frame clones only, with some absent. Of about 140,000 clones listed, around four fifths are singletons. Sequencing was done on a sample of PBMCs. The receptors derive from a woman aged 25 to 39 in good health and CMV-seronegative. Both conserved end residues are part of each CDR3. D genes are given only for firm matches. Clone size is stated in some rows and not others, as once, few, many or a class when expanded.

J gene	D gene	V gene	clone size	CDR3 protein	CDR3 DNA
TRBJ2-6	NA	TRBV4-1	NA	CASSHGLGGANVLTF	TGCGCCAGCAGCCATGGGCTGGGTGGGGCCAACGTCCTGACTTTC
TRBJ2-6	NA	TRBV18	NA	CASSERQASSGANVLTF	TGTGCCAGCTCAGAAAGACAGGCTAGCTCTGGGGCCAACGTCCTGACTTTC
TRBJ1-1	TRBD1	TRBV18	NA	CASSHVRQGRTEAFF	TGTGCCAGCTCACATGTTCGACAGGGAAGAACTGAAGCTTTCTTT
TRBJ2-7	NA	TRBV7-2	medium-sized	CASSLGPSSYEQYF	TGTGCCAGCAGCCTGGGGCCGAGCTCCTACGAGCAGTACTTC
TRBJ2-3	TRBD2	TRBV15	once	CATSSLAGGRDTQYF	TGTGCCACCAGCAGCCTAGCGGGGGGCCGTGATACGCAGTATTTT
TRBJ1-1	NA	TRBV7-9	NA	CASSLERTATEAFF	TGTGCCAGCAGCCTCGAAAGGACAGCCACTGAAGCTTTCTTT
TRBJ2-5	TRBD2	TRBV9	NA	CASSVGGGSQETQYF	TGTGCCAGCAGCGTAGGGGGGGGAAGCCAAGAGACCCAGTACTTC
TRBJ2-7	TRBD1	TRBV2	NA	CASTDREAYEQYF	TGTGCCAGCACGGACAGGGAAGCCTACGAGCAGTACTTC
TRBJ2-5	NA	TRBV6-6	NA	CASSSLDRRQETQYF	TGTGCCAGCAGTTCCCTGGACAGAAGGCAAGAGACCCAGTACTTC
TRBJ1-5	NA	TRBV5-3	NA	CARSLNTLGQGKGGKLPPQHF	TGTGCCAGAAGCTTGAACACCCTGGGGCAGGGCAAAGGCGGAAAATTGCCGCCCCAGCATTTT
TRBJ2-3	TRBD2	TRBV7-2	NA	CASSRTSGGVVTDTQYF	TGTGCCAGCAGCAGGACTAGCGGGGGGGTGGTCACAGATACGCAGTATTTT
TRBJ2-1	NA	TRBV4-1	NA	CASSRVGAEQFF	TGCGCCAGCAGCCGCGTCGGAGCAGAGCAGTTCTTC
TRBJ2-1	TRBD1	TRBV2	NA	CTSGGTGGRNEQFF	TGTACTTCCGGTGGGACAGGGGGCAGGAATGAGCAGTTCTTC
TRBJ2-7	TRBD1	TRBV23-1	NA	CASSRSRGWNEQYF	TGCGCCAGCAGTCGAAGCAGGGGGTGGAACGAGCAGTACTTC
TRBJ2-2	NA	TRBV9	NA	CASSVRGPVGELFF	TGTGCCAGCAGCGTACGGGGTCCGGTCGGGGAGCTGTTTTTT
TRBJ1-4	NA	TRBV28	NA	CASSLTGKLHEKLFF	TGTGCCAGCAGTTTAACGGGGAAGTTACATGAAAAACTGTTTTTT
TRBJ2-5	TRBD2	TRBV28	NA	CASSLTRGGVETQYF	TGTGCCAGCAGTTTAACACGGGGGGGCGTAGAGACCCAGTACTTC
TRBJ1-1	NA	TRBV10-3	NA	CAISPRDKNTEAFF	TGTGCCATCAGTCCACGGGACAAGAACACTGAAGCTTTCTTT
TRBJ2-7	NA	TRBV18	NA	CASSPIGGYEQYF	TGTGCCAGCTCACCAATTGGCGGCTACGAGCAGTACTTC
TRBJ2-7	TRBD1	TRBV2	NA	CASSRPTGLSYEQYF	TGTGCCAGCAGTCGTCCGACAGGGCTCTCCTACGAGCAGTACTTC
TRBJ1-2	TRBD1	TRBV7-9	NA	CASSRFFSDRGTGYTF	TGTGCCAGCAGCCGCTTCTTTTCGGACAGGGGAACTGGCTACACCTTC
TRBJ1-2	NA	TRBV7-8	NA	CASSPRGGPGYGYTF	TGTGCCAGCAGCCCCCGGGGAGGCCCAGGCTATGGCTACACCTTC
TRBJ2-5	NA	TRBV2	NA	CASSTGGDQETQYF	TGTGCCAGCAGTACCGGCGGGGATCAAGAGACCCAGTACTTC
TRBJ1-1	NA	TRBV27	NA	CASSSDRIGSPFF	TGTGCCAGCAGTTCAGACAGGATAGGCTCTCCTTTCTTT
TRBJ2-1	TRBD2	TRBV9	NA	CASSTGTSGGPYNEQFF	TGTGCCAGCAGCACCGGGACTAGCGGGGGGCCGTACAATGAGCAGTTCTTC
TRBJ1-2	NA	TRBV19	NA	CASPPFFGYGYTF	TGTGCCAGTCCCCCTTTTTTCGGCTATGGCTACACCTTC
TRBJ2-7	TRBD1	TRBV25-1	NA	CASNGVGRGPYEQYF	TGTGCCAGCAATGGGGTCGGCAGGGGGCCCTACGAGCAGTACTTC
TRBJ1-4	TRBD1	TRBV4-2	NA	CASSQDLVGQASEKLFF	TGTGCCAGCAGCCAAGATTTAGTAGGACAGGCGAGCGAAAAACTGTTTTTT
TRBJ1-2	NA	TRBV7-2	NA	CASSLVNYGYTF	TGTGCCAGCAGCTTAGTAAACTATGGCTACACCTTC
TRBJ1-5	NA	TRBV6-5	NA	CASKRSGILNQPQHF	TGTGCCAGCAAACGCTCGGGGATTCTCAATCAGCCCCAGCATTTT
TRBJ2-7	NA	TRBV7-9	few	CASSPWTGDYEQYF	TGTGCCAGCAGCCCCTGGACGGGGGATTACGAGCAGTACTTC
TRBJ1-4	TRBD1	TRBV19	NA	CASSIGQVGSVLFF	TGTGCCAGTAGTATCGGACAGGTTGGGTCTGTACTGTTTTTT
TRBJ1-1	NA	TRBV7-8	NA	CASSLAEGTEAFF	TGTGCCAGCAGCTTAGCGGAGGGGACTGAAGCTTTCTTT
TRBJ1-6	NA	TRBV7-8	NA	CASSLALPRLNSPLHF	TGTGCCAGCAGCTTAGCGCTCCCCAGGCTGAATTCACCCCTCCACTTT
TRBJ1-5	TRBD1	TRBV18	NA	CASSRQGVDQPQHF	TGTGCCAGCTCACGTCAGGGGGTAGATCAGCCCCAGCATTTT
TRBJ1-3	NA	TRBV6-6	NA	CASSYSAGGGGHTIYF	TGTGCCAGCAGTTACTCGGCCGGCGGCGGGGGCCACACCATATATTTT
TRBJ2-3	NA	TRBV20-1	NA	CSASITDTQYF	TGCAGTGCTAGTATCACAGATACGCAGTATTTT
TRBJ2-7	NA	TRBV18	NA	CASSLAEGYEQYF	TGTGCCAGCTCACTGGCCGAGGGCTACGAGCAGTACTTC
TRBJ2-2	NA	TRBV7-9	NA	CASSLGLSINTGELFF	TGTGCCAGCAGCTTAGGCCTAAGTATCAACACCGGGGAGCTGTTTTTT
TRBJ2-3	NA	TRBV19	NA	CASSIGGSLADTQYF	TGTGCCAGTAGTATCGGGGGATCGCTAGCAGATACGCAGTATTTT
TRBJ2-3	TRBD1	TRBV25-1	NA	CASSPLGGTGYLTDTQYF	TGTGCCAGCAGTCCCCTAGGGGGGACAGGGTACCTCACAGATACGCAGTATTTT
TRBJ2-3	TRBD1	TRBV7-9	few	CASSPDRGPADTQYF	TGTGCCAGCAGCCCCGACAGGGGGCCGGCAGATACGCAGTATTTT
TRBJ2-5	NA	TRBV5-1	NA	CASSLLGLSEETQYF	TGCGCCAGCAGCTTGCTGGGGCTCTCGGAAGAGACCCAGTACTTC
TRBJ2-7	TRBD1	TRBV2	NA	CASAAGGQRQYEQYF	TGTGCCAGCGCGGCAGGGGGACAGAGACAATACGAGCAGTACTTC
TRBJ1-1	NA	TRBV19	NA	CASSIEGRLNTEAFF	TGTGCCAGTAGTATAGAGGGCAGATTGAACACTGAAGCTTTCTTT
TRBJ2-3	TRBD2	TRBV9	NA	CASSVGGVAGTDTQYF	TGTGCCAGCAGCGTCGGGGGGGTAGCGGGGACAGATACGCAGTATTTT
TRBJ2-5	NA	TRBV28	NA	CASRGSLRRETQYF	TGTGCCAGCAGAGGCAGCCTTAGGAGGGAGACCCAGTACTTC
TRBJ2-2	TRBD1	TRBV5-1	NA	CASSSPFGTAITGELFF	TGCGCCAGCAGCTCACCGTTTGGGACAGCGATCACCGGGGAGCTGTTTTTT
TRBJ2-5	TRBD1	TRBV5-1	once	CASSLSGQVQETQYF	TGCGCCAGCAGCTTATCGGGACAGGTCCAAGAGACCCAGTACTTC
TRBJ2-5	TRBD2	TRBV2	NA	CASSRGGQETQYF	TGTGCCAGCAGTCGGGGGGGCCAAGAGACCCAGTACTTC
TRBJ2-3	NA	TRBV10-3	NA	CAISDPRGTDTQYF	TGTGCCATCAGTGACCCGAGAGGGACAGATACGCAGTATTTT
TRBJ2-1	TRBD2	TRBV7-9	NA	CASSLSGGGYNEQFF	TGTGCCAGCAGCTTATCCGGGGGGGGATACAATGAGCAGTTCTTC
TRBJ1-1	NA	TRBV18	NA	CASSLNSYDSEAFF	TGTGCCAGCTCACTAAATTCCTACGACTCTGAAGCTTTCTTT
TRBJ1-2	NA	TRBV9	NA	CASSPAGGLSGYTF	TGTGCCAGCAGCCCGGCGGGGGGGCTTAGTGGCTACACCTTC